The 11 T cell receptor beta chains presented below share a single source sample, sequenced in a study of blood T cell repertoires in COVID-19. Assay: immunoSEQ multiplex PCR; the TCRdb copy retains only in-frame clones and omits some. This table holds around 300,000 clones, 80% to 95% found once. Sample: peripheral blood. Receptors originate from a woman in her twenties or thirties with COVID-19, enrolled during active disease.

The chain combines TRBV19 with TRBJ2-3, with 9 bases lining up with TRBD1. Germline V CDR1 and CDR2: LNHDA, SQIVND (reference sequence). The CDR3 loop spans 15 amino acids. Trimming at V came to 10 bases and at J to 4 bases, leaving 12 bases not matched to a gene. The CDR3, as DNA: TGTGCCAAACTTTTGATGGACAGGGGCGCAGATACGCAGTATTTT. Translated, it gives CAKLLMDRGADTQYF.

The chain couples TRBV24-1 to TRBJ2-5; TRBD2 agrees at 9 bases. The V gene end was trimmed by 4 bases and the J gene end by 2 bases; junction bases not matched to a gene: 4. This CDR3 has 15 residues. Germline V gives CDR1 KGHDR, CDR2 SFDVKD. CDR3 nucleotide sequence: TGTGCCACCAGTGAGACTACTAGCGGGCAAGAGACCCAGTACTTC. As protein: CATSETTSGQETQYF.

V and J are TRBV18 and TRBJ2-1, with 7 bases matching TRBD2. Unmatched junction bases numbered 12, after V lost 6 bases and J lost 4 bases. The CDR3 runs to 16 residues. In germline, CDR1 is KGHSH, CDR2 LQKENI. For the CDR3, the DNA is TGTGCCAGCTCCCAAAAATCCCCAGCGGGGTACAATGAGCAGTTCTTC. Protein product: CASSQKSPAGYNEQFF.

This clone has more than one count but fewer than ten. V usage is TRBV27 and J usage is TRBJ1-4; no reliable D call. The CDR3 totals 13 residues. V lost 6 bases, J lost 5 bases, and 10 bases lay in between. CDR1 and CDR2 (germline): MNHEY, SMNVEV (reference sequence). CDR3 nucleotides: TGTGCCAGCAGGGGCCTCATCAATGAAAAACTGTTTTTT. The encoded protein is CASRGLINEKLFF.

This clone showed up just once. The rearrangement uses TRBV14 and TRBJ2-5; tentatively, D is TRBD2 (5 bases). Germline assignment: CDR1 SGHDN and CDR2 FVKESK. CDR3 length: 13 residues. Trimming took 4 bases from V and 2 from J, leaving 8 bases between them. Here the CDR3 reads CASSPSGQETQYF. The DNA of the CDR3 is TGTGCCAGCAGCCCCTCGGGGCAAGAGACCCAGTACTTC. Filled out from reference TRBV14 and TRBJ2-5, the complete variable domain reads EAGVTQFPSHSVIEKGQTVTLRCDPISGHDNLYWYRRVMGKEIKFLLHFVKESKQDESGMPNNRFLAERTGGTYSTLKVQPAELEDSGVYFCASSPSGQETQYFGPGTRLLVL.

The sample holds a few counts of this clone. The gene calls are TRBV6-5 and TRBJ1-2; D gene unclear. CDR1 and CDR2 from the germline V gene are MNHEY and SVGAGI. The CDR3 loop spans 13 amino acids. Between the trimmed V and J ends, which lost 7 bases and 2 bases, there was a span of 11 bases. CDR3 amino acids: CASNPAGNYGYTF. The CDR3 DNA is TGTGCCAGCAACCCCGCCGGGAACTATGGCTACACCTTC.

The chain joins TRBV27 to TRBJ2-7; tentatively, D is TRBD2 (6 bases). The CDR3 totals 14 residues. In germline, CDR1 is MNHEY, CDR2 SMNVEV (reference sequence). Trimming took 2 bases from V and 8 from J, leaving 16 bases between them. As DNA, the CDR3 is TGTGCCAGCAGTTTACGGACTAACTCGGGCCAGCAGTACTTC. This encodes CASSLRTNSGQQYF.

CDR3: CASSEGTANTGELFF. The DNA of the CDR3 is TGCGCCAGCAGTGAGGGGACAGCGAACACCGGGGAGCTGTTTTTT. J is TRBJ2-2 and V is TRBV10-1; 7 bases line up with TRBD1. CDR1 is WNHNN, CDR2 SYGVQD, per germline (reference sequence). The CDR3 runs 15 residues. V was pared by 2 bases and J by 0 bases, with 0 bases of the junction left unmatched.

This sequence joins TRBV5-6 and TRBJ2-5; a possible D gene is TRBD2 (5 bases). V was pared by 4 bases and J by 7 bases, with 8 bases between. Germline V gene lookup returns CDR1 SGHDT and CDR2 YYEEEE. The CDR3 runs 11 residues. The CDR3 sequence is CASSGEGTQYF. CDR3 sequence (DNA): TGTGCCAGCAGCGGTGAGGGGACCCAGTACTTC.

A few counts support this clone. The chain couples TRBV18 to TRBJ2-7; D is perhaps TRBD1 (6 bases). The CDR3 sequence is 13 residues long. V lost 6 bases to trimming and J lost 6 bases, with 15 bases between them. Looked up from germline, CDR1 is KGHSH and CDR2 is LQKENI. This CDR3 reads CASSPDRPSEQYF. The CDR3 DNA reads TGTGCCAGCTCCCCCGACAGGCCCAGCGAGCAGTACTTC. The variable domain in full, with the rest retrieved from reference TRBV18 and TRBJ2-7, is NAGVMQNPRHLVRRRGQEARLRCSPMKGHSHVYWYRQLPEEGLKFMVYLQKENIIDESGMPKERFSAEFPKEGPSILRIQQVVRGDSAAYFCASSPDRPSEQYFGPGTRLTVT.

The chain uses TRBV5-1 and TRBJ1-1, with TRBD1 matching 10 bases. This CDR3 spans 14 amino acids. The junction had 10 bases not matched to a gene; V was cut back by 4 bases and J by 10 bases. Germline CDR1 is SGHRS and CDR2 is YFSETQ. CDR3 sequence (DNA): TGCGCCAGCAGCCGCGACAGGGGGCATGGGGGAGCTTTCTTT. Translated: CASSRDRGHGGAFF. The variable domain in full, completed from reference TRBV5-1 and TRBJ1-1, reads KAGVTQTPRYLIKTRGQQVTLSCSPISGHRSVSWYQQTPGQGLQFLFEYFSETQRNKGNFPGRFSGRQFSNSRSEMNVSTLELGDSALYLCASSRDRGHGGAFFGQGTRLTVV.